Given below is one TCR beta chain in context. Its cognate antigen is unknown. These data are taken from a study of CD4 T cells in relation to SARS-CoV-2 and coronaviruses. The unexposed donors gave CD4+ T cells in about 2011-2018, prior to COVID-19. After ten to eleven days of culture, CD4+ T cells were isolated. Testing used SARS-CoV-2 S/N and four cold-coronavirus spikes on unexposed-donor CD4+ T cells, cells permitting. Each well had 2 million or so PBMCs in approximately 5.2% human AB serum with IL-2. The CDR3 has 15 amino acids. CDR1 is LGHNA, CDR2 YSLEER, per germline. Trimming cost V 0 bases and J 13 bases, with 21 bases left between them. Generated by immunoSEQ multiplex PCR, the TCRdb table keeps only in-frame clones and is missing some. Seen here are approximately 12,000 clones, around 73% observed once, and the top ten hold around 13%.

Sequencing was performed on CD4+ T cells from PBMCs, cultured in vitro. This TCR came from a human donor in good health. This rearrangement joins TRBV4-3 to TRBJ1-2; D is ambiguous. The CDR3 DNA reads as TGCGCCAGCAGCCAAGATCGGGCCACGACCGGACCCGTCACCTTC. It is translated as CASSQDRATTGPVTF.